These 15 T cell receptor beta chains originate from one sample sequenced in a study of OX40 agonist ivuxolimab in advanced cancers. Profiled with immunoSEQ multiplex PCR; TCRdb holds only in-frame clones, not every one. The table includes some 61,000 clones, 85% to 90% detected once. Sequencing was performed on CD4+ or CD8+ T cells sorted from blood, taken in a trial of the OX40 agonist ivuxolimab. The receptors originated from an adult with an advanced solid tumor such as melanoma, head and neck, liver or kidney cancer.

The rearrangement uses TRBV2 and TRBJ1-2; D ambiguous. The V and J ends lost 6 bases and 3 bases respectively, with 8 bases between them. The CDR3 totals 12 residues. CDR1 and CDR2 from the germline V gene are SNHLY and FYNNEI. CDR3 amino acids: CASRSGDYGYTF. CDR3 bases: TGTGCCAGCAGATCAGGTGACTATGGCTACACCTTC. Combining the CDR3 with reference TRBV2 and TRBJ1-2 gives the whole variable domain EPEVTQTPSHQVTQMGQEVILRCVPISNHLYFYWYRQILGQKVEFLVSFYNNEISEKSEIFDDQFSVERPDGSNFTLKIRSTKLEDSAMYFCASRSGDYGYTFGSGTRLTVV.

This clone has only one observation. In nucleotides, the CDR3 is TGTGCCAGCAGCCTGGGACTAGCGGGGATTTCAGGAGAGACCCAGTACTTC. It specifies CASSLGLAGISGETQYF. The chain links TRBV5-8 to TRBJ2-5; 13 bases are a match to TRBD2. From germline, CDR1 is SGHTS and CDR2 YDEGEE. This CDR3 comprises 17 residues. V gave up 4 bases and J gave up 4 bases; unmatched junction bases: 10. Full variable domain (outside the CDR3, taken from reference TRBV5-8 and TRBJ2-5): EAGVTQSPTHLIKTRGQQATLRCSPISGHTSVYWYQQALGLGLQFLLWYDEGEERNRGNFPPRFSGRQFPNYSSELNVNALELEDSALYLCASSLGLAGISGETQYFGPGTRLLVL.

V and J are TRBV18 and TRBJ2-7; 9 nucleotides match TRBD1. This CDR3 spans 15 amino acids. V trimming: 3 bases; J trimming: 3 bases; junction bases outside the gene matches: 6. The germline V gene encodes CDR1 KGHSH and CDR2 LQKENI. In DNA, the CDR3 is TGTGCCAGCTCACCCACGGGACAGGGATACTACGAGCAGTACTTC. Translating gives CASSPTGQGYYEQYF.

The chain uses TRBV5-1 and TRBJ2-7; TRBD2 matches 8 bases. The V and J ends lost 0 bases and 4 bases, in that order; junction bases with no gene match: 9. The CDR3 runs to 16 residues. Germline V gene data show CDR1 as SGHRS and CDR2 as YFSETQ. The CDR3 DNA reads TGCGCCAGCAGCTTGGAAAGCTGGGCTAGCGGGTACGAGCAGTACTTC. Translation: CASSLESWASGYEQYF.

A few counts support this clone. The CDR3 DNA reads as TGTGCCAGCGTCAAGCACCCCGGGACAGGGGTCCAACCGTTAGGTGGCTACACCTTC. Protein product: CASVKHPGTGVQPLGGYTF. The chain couples TRBV4-2 to TRBJ1-2; 10 nucleotides agree with TRBD1. In germline, CDR1 is LGHNA, CDR2 YNFKEQ. CDR3 length equals 19 residues. Trimming at V came to 8 bases and at J to 7 bases, leaving 25 bases not matched to a gene.

This clone was seen a few times. The V and J genes are TRBV15 and TRBJ2-7; TRBD2 might be the D (6 bases). Germline V gene sequence: CDR1 LNHNV, CDR2 YYDKDF (reference sequence). This CDR3 has 16 residues. Trimming removed 1 base at V and 7 bases at J, with 20 bases between. The CDR3 nucleotides are TGTGCCACCAGCAGAGGGATGGGGGGAGCCGCTAAAGAGCAGTACTTC. Protein product: CATSRGMGGAAKEQYF.

This clone was observed a handful of times. V is TRBV28 and J is TRBJ2-7; the match to TRBD2 covers 10 bases. Germline assignment: CDR1 MDHEN and CDR2 SYDVKM. With V trimmed by 5 bases and J by 5 bases, 9 bases remained unmatched. The CDR3 spans 15 residues. CDR3 region: CASSPSSGSRDEQYF. CDR3 coding DNA: TGTGCCAGCAGTCCATCTAGCGGGAGTCGCGACGAGCAGTACTTC. Complete variable domain (other parts from reference TRBV28 and TRBJ2-7): DVKVTQSSRYLVKRTGEKVFLECVQDMDHENMFWYRQDPGLGLRLIYFSYDVKMKEKGDIPEGYSVSREKKERFSLILESASTNQTSMYLCASSPSSGSRDEQYFGPGTRLTVT.

The chain recombines TRBV5-1 with TRBJ2-3; TRBD2 aligns across 14 bases. Germline-derived CDR1 and CDR2 are SGHRS and YFSETQ. This CDR3 is 18 amino acids long. V shed 2 bases, J shed 1 base, and the junction held 6 bases outside the gene matches. The CDR3 here is CASSFTGTSGSGTDTQYF. The CDR3 DNA follows: TGCGCCAGCAGCTTCACCGGGACTAGCGGGAGTGGCACAGATACGCAGTATTTT.

This chain connects TRBV15 to TRBJ2-5, with D perhaps TRBD1 (7 bases). From germline, CDR1 is LNHNV and CDR2 YYDKDF (reference sequence). Trimming shortened V by 3 bases and J by 3 bases, and 14 bases separated the two germline ends. The CDR3 is 15 residues long. The CDR3 protein is CATSREGTAKETQYF. The DNA of the CDR3 is TGTGCCACCAGCAGGGAGGGGACAGCAAAAGAGACCCAGTACTTC.

The chain has TRBV19 and TRBJ2-7, with TRBD2 matching over 13 bases. The CDR3 is 16 amino acids. Germline V lookup: CDR1 LNHDA, CDR2 SQIVND (reference sequence). V lost 4 bases, J lost 2 bases, and 5 bases stayed unmatched. CDR3 DNA sequence: TGTGCCAGTAGTAGGGGGACTAGCGGGATGACCTACGAGCAGTACTTC. This encodes CASSRGTSGMTYEQYF.

This sequence joins TRBV18 and TRBJ1-4; D not certain. Germline CDR1 is KGHSH and CDR2 is LQKENI. Trimming stripped 4 bases from V and 7 bases from J, with 13 bases between. The CDR3 sequence is 14 residues long. CDR3 region: CASSRNEGGEKLFF. DNA of the CDR3: TGTGCCAGCTCACGCAACGAAGGAGGTGAAAAACTGTTTTTT.

The rearrangement joins TRBV7-7 to TRBJ2-3; 12 bases map to TRBD1. The CDR3 runs 14 residues. Trimming took 5 bases from V and 6 from J; bases not matched to a gene: 3. The germline gives CDR1 SSHAT, CDR2 FNYEAQ (reference sequence). CDR3 residues: CASSPGTGGDTQYF. In DNA form, the CDR3 reads TGTGCCAGCAGCCCCGGGACAGGGGGCGATACGCAGTATTTT. Based on the CDR3 plus reference TRBV7-7 and TRBJ2-3, the full variable domain is GAGVSQSPRYKVTKRGQDVTLRCDPISSHATLYWYQQALGQGPEFLTYFNYEAQPDKSGLPSDRFSAERPEGSISTLTIQRTEQRDSAMYRCASSPGTGGDTQYFGPGTRLTVL.

This chain joins TRBV28 and TRBJ2-3; TRBD2 matches 9 bases. This CDR3 has 15 residues. The germline V gene has CDR1 MDHEN and CDR2 SYDVKM. Germline trimming cut 5 bases from V and 3 bases from J; bases unmatched to any gene: 6. The CDR3 is CASSPWTSATDTQYF. The CDR3, as DNA: TGTGCCAGCAGTCCTTGGACTAGCGCGACAGATACGCAGTATTTT.

Concerning this clone: The identical CDR3 is also encoded by other nucleotide sequences in the sample. This chain connects TRBV7-3 to TRBJ2-5; 10 bases are a match to TRBD1. Trimming removed 5 bases from V and 4 bases from J; junction bases left unmatched: 1. CDR3 length equals 13 residues. Looked up from germline, CDR1 is SGHTA and CDR2 is FQGTGA. CDR3 sequence (DNA): TGTGCCAGCAGCCGGGACAGGGGAGAGACCCAGTACTTC. Amino acids: CASSRDRGETQYF.

CDR3 residues: CASSYRGSSYEQYF. Here the CDR3 DNA reads TGTGCCAGCAGCTACCGAGGGAGCTCCTACGAGCAGTACTTC. This chain links TRBV11-3 with TRBJ2-7; possibly TRBD2 for D (5 bases). Germline V gene sequence: CDR1 SGHNT, CDR2 YENEEA. This CDR3 has 14 residues. The V gene lost 4 bases and the J gene lost 0 bases, with 10 bases spanning the gap.